Presented here are 26 T cell receptor beta chains from one specimen sequenced in a study of sequential checkpoint blockade in melanoma. Measured with immunoSEQ multiplex PCR; TCRdb has only the in-frame clones, and not every one. The profile covers about 13,000 clones, with around 76% appearing a single time and around 50% taken by the ten largest. Stated treatment: randomized to nivolumab then ipilimumab (arm A) or the reverse (arm B). The material sequenced was CD8+ T cells sorted from blood (inferred from file names), taken from a patient given nivolumab and ipilimumab in sequence. The receptors originated from a human patient with melanoma. Some clones in this sample may be carry-over from other donors' samples.

The rearrangement links TRBV9 to TRBJ1-3; TRBD1 aligns across 7 bases. This CDR3 is 17 amino acids long. CDR1 is SGDLS, CDR2 YYNGEE, per germline. V dropped 4 bases and J dropped 2; count of bases not matched to a gene: 12. CDR3 amino acids: CASSQPRQGETGNTIYF. The CDR3 DNA sequence: TGTGCCAGCAGCCAACCAAGACAGGGAGAGACTGGAAACACCATATATTTT.

This chain uses TRBV28 with TRBJ1-5, with D hard to call. The germline V and J ends were trimmed by 5 bases and 4 bases, with 9 bases remaining between them. Germline V gene data show CDR1 as MDHEN and CDR2 as SYDVKM. This CDR3 is 13 amino acids long. The CDR3 loop is CASSPGLNQPQHF. In DNA form, the CDR3 reads TGTGCCAGCAGTCCGGGTCTTAATCAGCCCCAGCATTTT.

This clone was observed a handful of times. The rearrangement links TRBV4-2 to TRBJ1-4, with 8 nucleotides matching TRBD1. The germline V gene encodes CDR1 LGHNA and CDR2 YNFKEQ. V was clipped by 5 bases and J by 9 bases; unmatched bases: 5. This CDR3 region has 13 residues. The CDR3 DNA reads as TGTGCCAGCAGCAGAACAGGGGGGAAAAAACTGTTTTTT. Translated, it gives CASSRTGGKKLFF.

The chain carries TRBV4-3 and TRBJ1-2; D unclear. Germline CDR1 LGHNA, CDR2 YSLEER. The CDR3 is 15 residues long. V was pared by 0 bases and J by 3 bases, with 11 bases between. Written as DNA, the CDR3 is TGCGCCAGCAGCCAAGACTCGGGGATGGACTATGGCTACACCTTC. Translated, it gives CASSQDSGMDYGYTF.

The chain joins TRBV4-3 to TRBJ2-3; D is uncertain. This CDR3 comprises 18 residues. Between the trimmed V and J ends, which lost 3 bases and 1 base, there was a span of 20 bases. Germline V gene data show CDR1 as LGHNA and CDR2 as YSLEER. This CDR3 reads CASSHPPEPASRTDTQYF. The CDR3 coding sequence is TGCGCCAGCAGCCACCCCCCTGAGCCCGCTTCACGCACAGATACGCAGTATTTT.

This clone showed up just a few times. The rearrangement joins TRBV14 to TRBJ1-2, with TRBD1 identical over 9 bases. The CDR3 totals 14 residues. The V gene's germline CDR1 is SGHDN and CDR2 FVKESK. V dropped 4 bases and J dropped 8; count of bases not matched to a gene: 8. This CDR3 is CASSPRDRVYGYTF. The CDR3 nucleotides read TGTGCCAGCAGCCCCCGGGACAGGGTTTACGGCTACACCTTC.

The J gene is TRBJ1-2, the V gene TRBV27, with D unclear. The V gene lost 2 bases and the J gene lost 1 base, with 11 bases spanning the gap. The CDR3 consists of 15 residues. Germline loops: CDR1 MNHEY, CDR2 SMNVEV (reference sequence). The CDR3 nucleotides are TGTGCCAGCAGTTTACACCTCGGGGTTAACTATGGCTACACCTTC. Amino acids: CASSLHLGVNYGYTF.

This chain links TRBV7-9 with TRBJ2-7, with TRBD2 as a possible D gene (5 bases). Germline V lookup: CDR1 SEHNR, CDR2 FQNEAQ (reference sequence). The CDR3 is 12 residues long. The V gene lost 1 base and the J gene lost 12 bases, with 13 bases spanning the gap. The CDR3 bases are TGTGCCAGCAGCTTAGGGGAGACGCGTGGGTACTTC. The encoded protein is CASSLGETRGYF. The full variable domain, completed using reference TRBV7-9 and TRBJ2-7, is DTGVSQNPRHKITKRGQNVTFRCDPISEHNRLYWYRQTLGQGPEFLTYFQNEAQLEKSRLLSDRFSAERPKGSFSTLEIQRTEQGDSAMYLCASSLGETRGYFGPGTRLTVT.

This clone was observed once. The J gene is TRBJ1-1, the V gene TRBV6-1; 8 nucleotides match TRBD1. The length of the CDR3 is 15 residues. From germline, CDR1 is MNHNS and CDR2 SASEGT. V lost 5 bases and J lost 4; bases outside the gene matches: 9. In DNA form, the CDR3 reads TGTGCCAGCAGTATGGACAGGGTTGGTTTCACTGAAGCTTTCTTT. Amino acids: CASSMDRVGFTEAFF.

V is TRBV2 and J is TRBJ1-2; tentatively, D is TRBD1 (5 bases). Trimming removed 4 bases from V and 0 bases from J, with 12 bases in between. The CDR3 is 15 residues long. Germline CDR1 reads SNHLY; CDR2 reads FYNNEI. CDR3 protein: CASSVGRVANYGYTF. The CDR3 DNA is TGTGCCAGCAGTGTGGGCAGGGTTGCTAACTATGGCTACACCTTC.

The chain combines TRBV4-3 with TRBJ2-3; 11 nucleotides agree with TRBD2. The V gene end was trimmed by 3 bases and the J gene end by 1 base; junction bases not matched to a gene: 6. The CDR3 has 17 amino acids. CDR1 and CDR2 from the germline V gene are LGHNA and YSLEER. The CDR3 DNA reads as TGCGCCAGCAGCCACCCCCGGACTAGCGGGCGCACAGATACGCAGTATTTT. As protein: CASSHPRTSGRTDTQYF.

The chain links TRBV7-9 to TRBJ1-2, with TRBD1 as a possible D gene (5 bases). V was trimmed by 4 bases and J by 4 bases, leaving 19 bases between them. Germline V gene sequence: CDR1 SEHNR, CDR2 FQNEAQ (reference sequence). The CDR3 loop spans 16 amino acids. This CDR3 reads CASSSWEGEGRYGYTF. For the CDR3, the DNA is TGTGCCAGCAGCTCCTGGGAAGGGGAGGGGCGCTATGGCTACACCTTC.

The rearrangement uses TRBV28 and TRBJ1-4; D gene ambiguous. Trimming took off 1 base at V and 6 bases at J, with 12 bases between the two ends. The CDR3 consists of 15 residues. Germline lookup yields CDR1 MDHEN and CDR2 SYDVKM. CDR3 region: CASSLYGEGDEKLFF. In DNA form, the CDR3 reads TGTGCCAGCAGTTTATACGGGGAAGGTGATGAAAAACTGTTTTTT.

In this sample, this clone turned up a few times. V is TRBV14 and J is TRBJ2-7, with 9 nucleotides matching TRBD1. There are 14 residues in the CDR3. V gave up 2 bases and J gave up 7 bases; unmatched junction bases: 6. Germline V gene data show CDR1 as SGHDN and CDR2 as FVKESK. The CDR3 DNA is TGTGCCAGCAGCCAAAGGACAGGGGTGAATGAGCAGTACTTC. This sequence encodes CASSQRTGVNEQYF.

The chain combines TRBV30 with TRBJ2-7, with TRBD2 as a possible D gene (7 bases). The CDR3 length is 14 residues. V was clipped by 4 bases and J by 6 bases, with 19 bases between them. Germline loops: CDR1 GTSNPN, CDR2 SVGIG (reference sequence). The chain's CDR3 is CAWNFVGGAGEQYF. CDR3 nucleotides: TGTGCCTGGAACTTCGTTGGGGGGGCCGGCGAGCAGTACTTC.

V usage is TRBV5-1 and J usage is TRBJ1-3, with 7 positions matching TRBD1. The CDR3 sequence is 19 residues long. The trim removed 1 base at V and 0 bases at J, leaving 13 bases unmatched. Germline V lookup: CDR1 SGHRS, CDR2 YFSETQ. CDR3: CASSLTIYEQGTSGNTIYF. CDR3 DNA sequence: TGCGCCAGCAGCTTGACCATCTACGAACAGGGGACCTCTGGAAACACCATATATTTT.

This clone was found a few times. The CDR3 reads CASSPRTGLTYEQYF. CDR3 DNA sequence: TGTGCCAGCAGCCCCCGGACAGGCCTAACCTACGAGCAGTACTTC. The rearrangement links TRBV4-2 to TRBJ2-5, with 7 bases matching TRBD1. The assigned J gene may be wrong: the sequence end matches TRBJ2-7 better. The CDR3 runs to 15 residues. Germline V lookup: CDR1 LGHNA, CDR2 YNFKEQ.

This clone was detected a few times. V and J are TRBV7-9 and TRBJ1-4, with a weak D call TRBD1 (5 bases). This CDR3 spans 17 amino acids. V lost 1 base, J lost 7 bases, and 19 bases lay in between. Germline V gives CDR1 SEHNR, CDR2 FQNEAQ (reference sequence). For the CDR3, the DNA is TGTGCCAGCAGCTTAGTGACAGAAGAGGGAGGCGTTGAAAAACTGTTTTTT. Translated: CASSLVTEEGGVEKLFF.

This clone was seen more than once but under ten times. The genes are TRBV5-8 and TRBJ1-5; D is possibly TRBD1 (6 bases). This CDR3 has 13 amino acids. V lost 2 bases and J lost 8, with 11 bases in between. The germline V gene has CDR1 SGHTS and CDR2 YDEGEE. CDR3 region: CASSFARDKPQHF. The CDR3 DNA follows: TGTGCCAGCAGCTTTGCTAGGGACAAGCCCCAGCATTTT. Filled out from reference TRBV5-8 and TRBJ1-5, the complete variable domain reads EAGVTQSPTHLIKTRGQQATLRCSPISGHTSVYWYQQALGLGLQFLLWYDEGEERNRGNFPPRFSGRQFPNYSSELNVNALELEDSALYLCASSFARDKPQHFGDGTRLSIL.

The rearrangement links TRBV7-9 to TRBJ2-7, with D possibly being TRBD1 (5 bases). The CDR3 extends over 16 amino acids. V was trimmed by 5 bases and J by 7 bases, leaving 24 bases between them. Per the germline V gene, CDR1 is SEHNR and CDR2 is FQNEAQ (reference sequence). CDR3 nucleotides: TGTGCCAGCAGCGACCCCAGGGCCTTGATCGCTTGGGAGCAGTACTTC. This sequence encodes CASSDPRALIAWEQYF.

The V call is TRBV28, the J call TRBJ1-2; D gene unclear. Germline V gives CDR1 MDHEN, CDR2 SYDVKM. The CDR3 length is 13 residues. V was pared by 5 bases and J by 4 bases, with 11 bases between. The CDR3 is CASSPVDIYGYTF. The CDR3 DNA follows: TGTGCCAGCAGTCCCGTTGACATCTATGGCTACACCTTC.

This clone was found once. The chain couples TRBV7-8 to TRBJ2-7; possible D gene TRBD1, 6 bases. V dropped 1 base and J dropped 3 bases, with 10 bases sitting between them. This CDR3 region has 14 residues. CDR1 and CDR2 (germline): SGHVS, FQNEAQ. The CDR3 coding sequence is TGTGCCAGCAGCTTAGGAGGGGGTGGCTACGAGCAGTACTTC. As protein: CASSLGGGGYEQYF.

The chain links TRBV5-1 to TRBJ1-1; TRBD1 might be the D (6 bases). Germline values: CDR1 SGHRS, CDR2 YFSETQ. This CDR3 contains 17 residues. V lost 0 bases and J lost 1, with 16 bases in between. CDR3 in amino acids: CASSLAFEDRTNTEAFF. The CDR3 nucleotides are TGCGCCAGCAGCTTGGCCTTTGAAGACAGGACGAACACTGAAGCTTTCTTT. The whole variable domain, filled in from reference TRBV5-1 and TRBJ1-1, reads KAGVTQTPRYLIKTRGQQVTLSCSPISGHRSVSWYQQTPGQGLQFLFEYFSETQRNKGNFPGRFSGRQFSNSRSEMNVSTLELGDSALYLCASSLAFEDRTNTEAFFGQGTRLTVV.

This sequence joins TRBV4-1 and TRBJ2-7; 8 bases line up with TRBD1. Trimming at V came to 4 bases and at J to 6 bases, leaving 5 bases not matched to a gene. Germline V gives CDR1 MGHRA, CDR2 YSYEKL. The CDR3 runs 13 residues. The CDR3, as DNA: TGCGCCAGCAGCCCCGGACAGGGAGGCGAGCAGTACTTC. It yields the protein CASSPGQGGEQYF.

This clone was found a few times. The rearrangement uses TRBV19 and TRBJ1-5, with TRBD1 as a possible D gene (5 bases). Germline-derived CDR1 and CDR2 are LNHDA and SQIVND (reference sequence). This CDR3 contains 13 residues. V was shortened by 4 bases and J by 9 bases, with 13 bases between the two germline ends. CDR3 loop: CASSTDGGRPQHF. CDR3 in DNA: TGTGCCAGTAGTACCGACGGGGGAAGGCCCCAGCATTTT.

V gene TRBV9 combines with J gene TRBJ2-7, with TRBD2 identical over 14 bases. After removal of 4 bases from V and 6 bases from J, the junction contained 6 bases not matched to a gene. The CDR3 loop spans 15 amino acids. From germline, CDR1 is SGDLS and CDR2 YYNGEE. CDR3 in DNA: TGTGCCAGCAGCACCGGGACTAGCGGGGGTCGCGAGCAGTACTTC. Its protein is CASSTGTSGGREQYF.